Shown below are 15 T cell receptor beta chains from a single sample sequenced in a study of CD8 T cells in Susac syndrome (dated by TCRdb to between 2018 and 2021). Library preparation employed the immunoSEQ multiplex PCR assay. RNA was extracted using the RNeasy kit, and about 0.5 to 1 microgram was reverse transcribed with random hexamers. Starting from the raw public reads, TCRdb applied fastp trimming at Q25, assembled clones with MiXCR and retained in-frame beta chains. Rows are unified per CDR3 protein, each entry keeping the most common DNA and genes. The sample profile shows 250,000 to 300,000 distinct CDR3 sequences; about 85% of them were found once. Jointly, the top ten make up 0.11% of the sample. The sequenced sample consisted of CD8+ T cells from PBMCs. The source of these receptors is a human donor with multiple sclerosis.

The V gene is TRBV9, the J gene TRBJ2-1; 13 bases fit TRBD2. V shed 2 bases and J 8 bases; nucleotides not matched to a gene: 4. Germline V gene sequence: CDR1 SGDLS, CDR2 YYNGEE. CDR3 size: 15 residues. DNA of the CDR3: TGTGCCAGCAGCGTCGGGACTAGCGGGACACATGAGCAGTTCTTC. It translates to CASSVGTSGTHEQFF.

CDR3: CASRIGGAGEKLFF. In nucleotides, the CDR3 is TGTGCCAGCAGAATAGGGGGCGCGGGTGAAAAACTGTTTTTT. The gene calls are TRBV6-5 and TRBJ1-4; 7 positions agree with TRBD1. This CDR3 contains 14 residues. Germline loops: CDR1 MNHEY, CDR2 SVGAGI. Germline trimming cut 6 bases from V and 7 bases from J; bases unmatched to any gene: 8.

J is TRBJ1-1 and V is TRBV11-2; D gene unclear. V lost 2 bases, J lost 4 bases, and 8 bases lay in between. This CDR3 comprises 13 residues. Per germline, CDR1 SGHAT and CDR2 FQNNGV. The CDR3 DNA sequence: TGTGCCAGCAGCTTACCGGAGGGCACTGAAGCTTTCTTT. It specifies CASSLPEGTEAFF.

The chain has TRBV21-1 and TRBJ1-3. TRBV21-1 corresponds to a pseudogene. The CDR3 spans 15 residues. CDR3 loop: CASSPRQGWGNTIYF. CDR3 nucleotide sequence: TGTGCCAGCAGCCCGAGGCAGGGCTGGGGAAACACCATATATTTT.

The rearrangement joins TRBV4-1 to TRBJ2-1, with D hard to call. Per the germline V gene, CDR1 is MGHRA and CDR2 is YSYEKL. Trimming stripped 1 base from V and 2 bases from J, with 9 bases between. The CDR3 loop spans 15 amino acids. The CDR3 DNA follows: TGCGCCAGCAGCCAAGCCCCCCTCACCTACAATGAGCAGTTCTTC. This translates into CASSQAPLTYNEQFF.

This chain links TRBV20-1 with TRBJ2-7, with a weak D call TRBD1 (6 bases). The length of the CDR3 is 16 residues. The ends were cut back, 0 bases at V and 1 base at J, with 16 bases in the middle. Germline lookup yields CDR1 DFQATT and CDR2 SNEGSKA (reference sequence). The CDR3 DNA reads TGCAGTGCTAGAGATCCTCTGGACAGTAGATCCTACGAGCAGTACTTC. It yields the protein CSARDPLDSRSYEQYF.

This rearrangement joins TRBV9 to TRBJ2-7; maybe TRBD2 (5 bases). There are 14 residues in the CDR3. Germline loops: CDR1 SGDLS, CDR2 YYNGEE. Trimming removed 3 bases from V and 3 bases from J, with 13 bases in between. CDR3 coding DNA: TGTGCCAGCAGCGCCCAGAGGGCAGGCTACGAGCAGTACTTC. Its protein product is CASSAQRAGYEQYF.

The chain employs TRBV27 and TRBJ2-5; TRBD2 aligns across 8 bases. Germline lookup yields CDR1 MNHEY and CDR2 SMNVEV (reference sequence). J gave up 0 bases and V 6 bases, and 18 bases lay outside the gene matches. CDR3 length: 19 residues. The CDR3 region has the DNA TGTGCCAGCAGCGGGGGGGGTGAGTCTCACAGCTCGTACCAAGAGACCCAGTACTTC. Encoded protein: CASSGGGESHSSYQETQYF.

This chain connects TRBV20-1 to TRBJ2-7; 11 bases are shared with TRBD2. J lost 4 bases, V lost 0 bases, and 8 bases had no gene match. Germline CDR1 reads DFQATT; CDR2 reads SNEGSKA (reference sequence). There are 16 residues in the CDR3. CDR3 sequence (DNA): TGCAGTGCTAGAGATGATCAACTAGCGGGAGATTACGAGCAGTACTTC. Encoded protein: CSARDDQLAGDYEQYF.

CDR3 sequence (DNA): TGTGCCAGCAGCGTAGGGAGGATATCCTACAATGAGCAGTTCTTC. Translated: CASSVGRISYNEQFF. The rearrangement links TRBV9 to TRBJ2-1; tentative D call: TRBD2 (5 bases). V was clipped by 0 bases and J by 1 base, with 8 bases between them. Germline CDR1 SGDLS, CDR2 YYNGEE. The CDR3 covers 15 residues.

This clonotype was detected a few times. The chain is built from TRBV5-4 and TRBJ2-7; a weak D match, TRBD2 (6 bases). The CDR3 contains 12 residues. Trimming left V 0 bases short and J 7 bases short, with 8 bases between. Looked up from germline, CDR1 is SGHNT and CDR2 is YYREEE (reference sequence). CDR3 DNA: TGTGCCAGCAGCTTGGTTGGGAGGGAGCAGTACTTC. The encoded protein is CASSLVGREQYF.

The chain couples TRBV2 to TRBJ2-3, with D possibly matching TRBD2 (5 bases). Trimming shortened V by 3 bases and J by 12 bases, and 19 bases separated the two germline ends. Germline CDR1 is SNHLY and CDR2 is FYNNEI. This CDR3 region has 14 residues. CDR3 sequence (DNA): TGTGCCAGCAGTGATGGTCGGCGGGCCCTTTTTCAGTATTTT. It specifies CASSDGRRALFQYF.

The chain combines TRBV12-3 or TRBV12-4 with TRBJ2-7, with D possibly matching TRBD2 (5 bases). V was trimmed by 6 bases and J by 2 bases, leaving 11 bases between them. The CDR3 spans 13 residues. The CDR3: CASSPAATYEQYF. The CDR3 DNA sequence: TGTGCCAGCAGCCCAGCGGCAACCTACGAGCAGTACTTC.

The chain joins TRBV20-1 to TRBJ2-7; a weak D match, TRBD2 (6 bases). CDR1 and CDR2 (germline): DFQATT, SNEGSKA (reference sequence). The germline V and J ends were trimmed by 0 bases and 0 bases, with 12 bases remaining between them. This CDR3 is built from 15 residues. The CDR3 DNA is TGCAGTGCTAGAGATTGGAGCGGGTACTCCTACGAGCAGTACTTC. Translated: CSARDWSGYSYEQYF.

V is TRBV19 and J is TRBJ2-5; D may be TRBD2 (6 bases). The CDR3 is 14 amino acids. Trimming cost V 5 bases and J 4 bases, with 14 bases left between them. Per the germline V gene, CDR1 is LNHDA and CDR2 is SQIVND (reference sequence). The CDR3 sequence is CASSPRTGVETQYF. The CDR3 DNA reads TGTGCCAGTAGTCCACGGACGGGGGTAGAGACCCAGTACTTC.